The 3 T cell receptor beta chains presented below share a single source sample, sequenced in a study of Graves' ophthalmopathy and Graves' hyperthyroidism. The sequenced template was RNA, covering the TCR beta CDR3 region. HTBI-primed RT-PCR formed the first round, and a multiplex PCR formed the second. Each CDR3 protein is one row after TCRdb ran MiXCR on the multiplex PCR reads. The table has about 240,000 distinct CDR3 sequences, around 45% seen once. The sample was peripheral blood. Source of these receptors: an adult man with Graves' ophthalmopathy.

This chain connects TRBV6-5 to TRBJ2-7, with 8 bases that match TRBD2. This CDR3 is built from 15 residues. CDR1 MNHEY and CDR2 SVGAGI come from the germline V gene. The junction had 6 bases not matched to a gene; V was cut back by 2 bases and J by 3 bases. CDR3 loop: CASSYEAGARYEQYF. CDR3 in DNA: TGTGCCAGCAGTTACGAAGCGGGGGCTCGCTACGAGCAGTACTTC.

Turning to this clonotype: At one end the junction does not follow the germline gene, possibly because of a read error. V and J are TRBV9 and TRBJ1-2, with D unresolved. CDR3 size: 14 residues. The germline V gene has CDR1 SGDLS and CDR2 YYNGEE. The CDR3 protein is CASSLEASVYGYTF. CDR3 in DNA: TGCGCCAGCAGCTTGGAGGCGTCGGTCTATGGCTACACCTTC.

This rearrangement joins TRBV20-1 to TRBJ1-6; a possible D gene is TRBD1 (5 bases). The germline CDR1 and CDR2 sequences are DFQATT and SNEGSKA (reference sequence). Between the trimmed V and J ends, which lost 1 base and 5 bases, there was a span of 12 bases. The CDR3 has 15 residues. As DNA, the CDR3 is TGCAGTGCTAGAGTGAGGGACGGAAATAATTCACCCCTCCACTTT. It specifies CSARVRDGNNSPLHF.